The sequence of this T cell receptor (beta chain) was determined in a study of read filtering for tumor transcriptome and immune sequencing. As for the study in general: R-ISS stage counts were about eight for I, approximately 16 for II, 6 or 7 for III.

From roughly 390 ng of RNA, a library with molecular barcoded alpha/delta and beta/gamma adaptors was made. TCRdb reanalysed the reads using MiXCR and keeps one entry per CDR3 protein. In the table there are more than 55,000 distinct CDR3 sequences, roughly a fifth of which are singletons. This clonotype was detected many times. What it recognizes is unknown. Study-level results: The sorted CD138-negative fraction was a mixed bone marrow immune population, not purified T cells.

V was cut by 4 bases and J by 1 base, with 10 bases left in between. Germline values: CDR1 MDHEN, CDR2 SYDVKM. The CDR3 is 14 residues long. The sequence derives from a donor aged 40 or older with multiple myeloma. Sequencing was performed on a population of CD138-negative cells sorted from bone marrow. V usage is TRBV28 and J usage is TRBJ2-5; tentative D call: TRBD2 (5 bases). CDR3: CASSSPGTQETQYF. The CDR3 nucleotides read TGTGCCAGCAGTTCCCCGGGAACCCAAGAGACCCAGTACTTC.